This entry is about one TCR beta chain. What it binds is not known. The CDR3 runs to 17 residues. J was trimmed by 1 base and V by 6 bases; bases with no gene match: 12. Germline loops: CDR1 ENHRY, CDR2 SYGVKD. The entry originates in a study of T cell responses to AZD1222 COVID-19 vaccine. Turning to the study itself: Second-dose timings of about 4 or about 12 weeks were pooled. Study results and caveats: Only 5 or 6 individuals given AZD1222 were seropositive at baseline. The study reported that nearly half of spike-specific TCRs target unmutated variant regions.

The protocol was immunoSEQ multiplex PCR, while the TCRdb copy is restricted to in-frame clones and leaves out a portion. The data contain about 120,000 clones, 85% to 90% of them singletons. The chain joins TRBV10-3 to TRBJ1-2, with 9 bases fitting TRBD1. The sequences come from peripheral blood, collected on day 0 of AZD1222 vaccination. The TCR sequence derives from an adult in good health. CDR3 protein: CAISSLLGQGINYGYTF. The CDR3 DNA is TGTGCCATCAGCTCTCTGTTGGGACAGGGAATTAACTATGGCTACACCTTC.